One and the same sample provided the 13 T cell receptor beta chains below, sequenced in a study of T cell changes during pregnancy in multiple sclerosis. Using immunoSEQ multiplex PCR, the repertoire was profiled, and TCRdb retains in-frame clones only, with some absent. This table has about 60,000 clones, about 90% appearing once. Here the sequenced sample was CD4+ T cells from peripheral blood mononuclear cells, taken in the first trimester of pregnancy. Receptors were obtained from a female donor with multiple sclerosis, enrolled in a pregnancy study.

This clone was counted a few times. V and J are TRBV25-1 and TRBJ1-3; no clear D. V lost 0 bases to trimming and J lost 4 bases, with 4 bases between them. CDR1 is MGHDK, CDR2 SYGVNS, per germline. The length of the CDR3 is 13 residues. CDR3 loop: CASSEYPGNTIYF. CDR3 sequence (DNA): TGTGCCAGCAGTGAATACCCAGGAAACACCATATATTTT.

This clone occurred once. The rearrangement links TRBV27 to TRBJ1-6; a possible D gene is TRBD1 (5 bases). The germline V gene encodes CDR1 MNHEY and CDR2 SMNVEV (reference sequence). The CDR3 has 14 amino acids. The V gene lost 8 bases and the J gene lost 8 bases, with 16 bases spanning the gap. The CDR3 is CASSWQQGYSPLHF. As DNA, the CDR3 is TGTGCCAGCTCCTGGCAGCAGGGATATTCACCCCTCCACTTT.

The J gene is TRBJ2-3, the V gene TRBV29-1; D may be TRBD1 (6 bases). V was trimmed by 7 bases and J by 1 base, leaving 6 bases between them. The germline CDR1 and CDR2 sequences are SQVTM and ANQGSEA. The CDR3 spans 11 residues. Here the CDR3 reads CSAGGTDTQYF. The CDR3 DNA reads TGCAGCGCAGGGGGCACAGATACGCAGTATTTT.

The chain is built from TRBV6-5 and TRBJ1-2, with 9 bases identical to TRBD1. Germline CDR1 reads MNHEY; CDR2 reads SVGAGI. V was pared by 0 bases and J by 4 bases, with 3 bases of the junction left unmatched. This CDR3 is 15 amino acids long. CDR3 loop: CASSYSGTGSYGYTF. CDR3 coding DNA: TGTGCCAGCAGTTACTCTGGGACAGGGAGCTATGGCTACACCTTC.

This sequence joins TRBV2 and TRBJ1-5, with a possible D match to TRBD1 (6 bases). The CDR3 runs to 15 residues. V was trimmed by 3 bases and J by 0 bases, leaving 9 bases between them. Germline V gives CDR1 SNHLY, CDR2 FYNNEI. The CDR3 spells CASSDGDNSNQPQHF. The CDR3 DNA reads as TGTGCCAGCAGTGATGGGGACAATAGCAATCAGCCCCAGCATTTT.

The V and J genes are TRBV7-3 and TRBJ2-1; 9 bases line up with TRBD1. V lost 4 bases, J lost 4 bases, and 8 bases stayed unmatched. CDR3 length: 16 amino acids. Germline CDR1 and CDR2: SGHTA and FQGTGA. The CDR3 DNA sequence: TGTGCCAGCAGCTCGCAACCGGGACAGGGTTACAATGAGCAGTTCTTC. It translates to CASSSQPGQGYNEQFF.

The chain recombines TRBV19 with TRBJ1-5; 9 bases match TRBD1. After removal of 5 bases from V and 5 bases from J, the junction contained 10 bases not matched to a gene. The CDR3 has 16 amino acids. Per the germline V gene, CDR1 is LNHDA and CDR2 is SQIVND (reference sequence). The CDR3 loop reads CASSPGQGMGDQPQHF. The CDR3 DNA is TGTGCCAGTAGTCCAGGACAGGGGATGGGGGATCAGCCCCAGCATTTT.

This chain joins TRBV7-2 and TRBJ2-3, with 7 nucleotides matching TRBD2. With 1 base clipped from V and 1 base from J, the junction kept 5 bases outside the gene matches. Per the germline V gene, CDR1 is SGHTA and CDR2 is FQGNSA. The CDR3 extends over 16 amino acids. CDR3 nucleotides: TGTGCCAGCAGCTTAGGGGGGACTACACGCACAGATACGCAGTATTTT. Translation: CASSLGGTTRTDTQYF.

In DNA form, the CDR3 reads TGCGCCAGCAGCCTAGCGGGCTCGCTCACAGATACGCAGTATTTT. This sequence encodes CASSLAGSLTDTQYF. The V and J genes are TRBV4-3 and TRBJ2-3; 7 nucleotides match TRBD2. The V gene end was trimmed by 4 bases and the J gene end by 2 bases; junction bases not matched to a gene: 6. The germline V gene has CDR1 LGHNA and CDR2 YSLEER. The CDR3 runs 15 residues.

About this clone: The missing conserved phenylalanine or tryptophan at the end of this CDR3 makes a read error likely. It is unclear where the CDR3 begins or ends on the DNA, so no DNA is shown, and the CDR3 is as TCRdb lists it. The V call is TRBV6-1, the J call TRBJ1-1; the DNA was not compared with TRBD1, the D call given in the table. From germline, CDR1 is MNHNS and CDR2 SASEGT. The CDR3 has 9 residues if both end residues are counted. The CDR3 sequence: CATTGQESV.

The J gene is TRBJ1-1, the V gene TRBV19; D unclear. The CDR3 has 13 residues. The germline V gene encodes CDR1 LNHDA and CDR2 SQIVND (reference sequence). Trimming took off 5 bases at V and 2 bases at J, with 9 bases between the two ends. The DNA of the CDR3 is TGTGCCAGTAGTGCCCTAGTCAACACTGAAGCTTTCTTT. Protein sequence: CASSALVNTEAFF.

The rearrangement uses TRBV6-5 and TRBJ1-6; D remains unclear. Trimming pared 10 bases from V and 4 bases from J, leaving 14 bases between. The CDR3 spans 14 residues. The germline V gene encodes CDR1 MNHEY and CDR2 SVGAGI. This CDR3 reads CATLGGWYNSPLHF. The CDR3 region has the DNA TGTGCCACCCTAGGCGGCTGGTATAATTCACCCCTCCACTTT.

The rearrangement uses TRBV7-2 and TRBJ1-2; D remains ambiguous. CDR1 is SGHTA, CDR2 FQGNSA, per germline. Trimming pared 4 bases from V and 6 bases from J, leaving 18 bases between. The CDR3 totals 15 residues. For the CDR3, the DNA is TGTGCCAGCAGCTCTGGCCAGGTGTCGTTAAATGGCTACACCTTC. Amino acids: CASSSGQVSLNGYTF.